This T cell receptor beta chain was recorded in a study of metastatic and nonmetastatic thyroid tumors. The CDR3 contains 13 residues. The germline V gene encodes CDR1 MNHEY and CDR2 SMNVEV (reference sequence). Worth noting for this clone: An end of the junction does not agree with germline; a read error may underlie this.

Ahead of thyroid surgery, no patient had received treatment of any kind. TCRdb re-called clones via MiXCR from the PCR reads. The profile shows about 8,100 clones, roughly a quarter of them singletons. Sequenced input: tumor tissue. The genes are TRBV27 and TRBJ2-3; weak D call: TRBD1 (5 bases). The receptor's source is a female donor with papillary thyroid cancer or a benign thyroid nodule (not recorded which). Some clones in this sample may be carry-over from other donors' samples. DNA for the CDR3: TGTGCCAGCCGACCCCAGGACACCCTTAACTTGGATTTT. Its protein product is CASRPQDTLNLDF.